The 21 T cell receptor beta chains in this list originate from one sample, sequenced in a study of blood T cell repertoires in COVID-19. TCRdb's table, derived via immunoSEQ multiplex PCR, lists solely in-frame clones and lacks some. Among 250,000 to 300,000 clones listed, over 85% were seen once. The sequenced sample was PBMCs or T cells enriched from blood (not recorded which). The receptors were sampled from a woman aged 55-75 years who had recovered from COVID-19.

CDR3 loop: CASSSYGQGLNTEAFF. In DNA form, the CDR3 reads TGCGCCAGCAGCTCCTACGGACAGGGATTGAACACTGAAGCTTTCTTT. The chain recombines TRBV5-1 with TRBJ1-1; 8 nucleotides line up with TRBD1. Germline CDR1 reads SGHRS; CDR2 reads YFSETQ. After removal of 3 bases from V and 0 bases from J, the junction contained 7 bases not matched to a gene. CDR3 size: 16 residues. The whole variable domain, remainder taken from reference TRBV5-1 and TRBJ1-1, is KAGVTQTPRYLIKTRGQQVTLSCSPISGHRSVSWYQQTPGQGLQFLFEYFSETQRNKGNFPGRFSGRQFSNSRSEMNVSTLELGDSALYLCASSSYGQGLNTEAFFGQGTRLTVV.

This clone was counted a single time. The chain employs TRBV6-5 and TRBJ1-3; D uncertain. Germline CDR1 reads MNHEY; CDR2 reads SVGAGI. The CDR3 has 13 amino acids. The V gene lost 6 bases and the J gene lost 0 bases, with 6 bases spanning the gap. For the CDR3, the DNA is TGTGCCAGCAGAGAGCTCTCTGGAAACACCATATATTTT. Its protein product is CASRELSGNTIYF.

J is TRBJ1-1 and V is TRBV19; D perhaps matches TRBD1 (6 bases). Germline V gives CDR1 LNHDA, CDR2 SQIVND (reference sequence). With 0 bases removed from V and 5 bases from J, the gap between germline ends came to 10 bases. The CDR3 totals 14 residues. CDR3 loop: CASSIEPRGTEAFF. The CDR3 DNA is TGTGCCAGTAGTATAGAGCCGAGGGGGACTGAAGCTTTCTTT. The full variable domain, rest sourced from reference TRBV19 and TRBJ1-1, is DGGITQSPKYLFRKEGQNVTLSCEQNLNHDAMYWYRQDPGQGLRLIYYSQIVNDFQKGDIAEGYSVSREKKESFPLTVTSAQKNPTAFYLCASSIEPRGTEAFFGQGTRLTVV.

The V call is TRBV5-1, the J call TRBJ2-7; 10 bases agree with TRBD1. The germline CDR1 and CDR2 sequences are SGHRS and YFSETQ. This CDR3 region has 15 residues. V lost 4 bases to trimming and J lost 6 bases; unmatched junction nucleotides: 10. As DNA, the CDR3 is TGCGCCAGCAGCCCCACCGGGACAGGGGTAACCGAGCAGTACTTC. Protein product: CASSPTGTGVTEQYF.

The rearrangement joins TRBV7-9 to TRBJ1-1, with unresolved D. V was trimmed by 0 bases and J by 0 bases, leaving 8 bases between them. Looked up from germline, CDR1 is SEHNR and CDR2 is FQNEAQ (reference sequence). This CDR3 comprises 15 residues. The CDR3 loop is CASSLAGRVNTEAFF. The CDR3 DNA sequence: TGTGCCAGCAGCTTAGCCGGGCGGGTGAACACTGAAGCTTTCTTT.

The J gene is TRBJ1-5, the V gene TRBV7-9; a possible D gene is TRBD1 (5 bases). Trimming removed 0 bases at V and 9 bases at J, with 12 bases between. Germline V gene sequence: CDR1 SEHNR, CDR2 FQNEAQ (reference sequence). The CDR3 extends over 14 amino acids. CDR3 amino acids: CASSLATTDRPQHF. The DNA for the CDR3 is TGTGCCAGCAGCTTAGCGACGACAGACCGGCCCCAGCATTTT.

In its sample, this clone was seen once. The rearrangement joins TRBV28 to TRBJ1-1, with D unresolved. With 3 bases removed from V and 4 bases from J, the gap between germline ends came to 6 bases. This CDR3 is 12 amino acids long. Germline assignment: CDR1 MDHEN and CDR2 SYDVKM. The CDR3 bases are TGTGCCAGCAGTTTGGGGAGCACTGAAGCTTTCTTT. Its translation: CASSLGSTEAFF.

The V call is TRBV19, the J call TRBJ2-3; TRBD2 agrees at 8 bases. The CDR3 length is 16 residues. Germline V CDR1 and CDR2: LNHDA, SQIVND (reference sequence). Trimming cost V 1 base and J 4 bases; bases outside gene matches: 7. The CDR3 region is CASSIVGAGAADTQYF. The CDR3 nucleotides read TGTGCCAGTAGTATAGTAGGAGCGGGAGCCGCAGATACGCAGTATTTT.

This rearrangement joins TRBV7-9 to TRBJ2-7; TRBD1 matches at 8 bases. The V and J ends lost 1 base and 5 bases, in that order; junction bases with no gene match: 4. There are 14 residues in the CDR3. In germline, CDR1 is SEHNR, CDR2 FQNEAQ (reference sequence). The CDR3 DNA reads TGTGCCAGCAGCTTAGGACAGGGGCGCAACGAGCAGTACTTC. This gives the protein CASSLGQGRNEQYF.

The chain is built from TRBV30 and TRBJ1-2; 9 nucleotides align to TRBD1. Unmatched junction bases numbered 11, after V lost 7 bases and J lost 8 bases. Germline CDR1 GTSNPN, CDR2 SVGIG (reference sequence). The CDR3 has 13 amino acids. The CDR3 coding sequence is TGTGCCTCACAAACAGGGGGCATCGGAGGCTACACCTTC. Its protein is CASQTGGIGGYTF.

V is TRBV7-8 and J is TRBJ2-1, with D maybe TRBD1 (6 bases). This CDR3 contains 14 residues. Deletions cut 5 bases from V and 7 bases from J, with 15 bases between. CDR1 is SGHVS, CDR2 FQNEAQ, per germline. CDR3 bases: TGTGCCAGCAGCCTTCGGACAGTCCGGAATGAGCAGTTCTTC. Protein product: CASSLRTVRNEQFF.

The genes are TRBV9 and TRBJ1-2; the D gene is possibly TRBD1 (5 bases). Germline V CDR1 and CDR2: SGDLS, YYNGEE. V lost 0 bases and J lost 2, with 8 bases in between. This CDR3 has 14 residues. CDR3 DNA: TGTGCCAGCAGCGTAGATCCAGGGAACTATGGCTACACCTTC. It is translated as CASSVDPGNYGYTF.

The V and J genes are TRBV7-9 and TRBJ1-5, with D hard to call. Germline V gene sequence: CDR1 SEHNR, CDR2 FQNEAQ (reference sequence). The V gene lost 5 bases and the J gene lost 7 bases, with 9 bases spanning the gap. The CDR3 loop spans 12 amino acids. The CDR3 coding sequence is TGTGCCAGCAGCCCAGGAGGACAGCCCCAGCATTTT. Its translation: CASSPGGQPQHF.

The V gene is TRBV10-2, the J gene TRBJ1-1; 7 nucleotides line up with TRBD1. This CDR3 is 13 amino acids long. Germline trimming cut 2 bases from V and 8 bases from J; bases unmatched to any gene: 5. In germline, CDR1 is WSHSY, CDR2 SAAADI. The CDR3 spells CASSETTGSEAFF. In nucleotides, the CDR3 is TGCGCCAGCAGTGAGACGACAGGGTCCGAAGCTTTCTTT.

This chain connects TRBV19 to TRBJ2-4, with D maybe TRBD1 (6 bases). The V end lost 1 base, the J end lost 0 bases, and 19 bases lay between the germline ends. In germline, CDR1 is LNHDA, CDR2 SQIVND (reference sequence). The CDR3 has 19 residues. The CDR3, as DNA: TGTGCCAGTAGTATAGTAGGTGTTGGGGCAGGGGCAGCCAAAAACATTCAGTACTTC. Its translation is CASSIVGVGAGAAKNIQYF.

This chain links TRBV27 with TRBJ1-2, with D possibly matching TRBD1 (6 bases). The V end was cut by 3 bases, the J end by 6 bases, with 29 bases between. This CDR3 has 19 residues. Germline V gene sequence: CDR1 MNHEY, CDR2 SMNVEV (reference sequence). The DNA of the CDR3 is TGTGCCAGCAGTTTCATCCGCCCCTTGCAGACAGGTAGTAAAAATGGCTACACCTTC. Residues: CASSFIRPLQTGSKNGYTF.

This chain joins TRBV24-1 and TRBJ2-1; 10 bases agree with TRBD2. With 5 bases clipped from V and 6 bases from J, the junction kept 6 bases outside the gene matches. Germline lookup yields CDR1 KGHDR and CDR2 SFDVKD. The length of the CDR3 is 15 residues. CDR3 in amino acids: CATSAQLAGRNEQFF. DNA for the CDR3: TGTGCCACCAGTGCGCAACTAGCGGGACGCAATGAGCAGTTCTTC.

The chain couples TRBV2 to TRBJ1-4; TRBD1 aligns across 8 bases. The CDR3 extends over 14 amino acids. V was clipped by 6 bases and J by 5 bases; unmatched bases: 5. Germline assignment: CDR1 SNHLY and CDR2 FYNNEI. The CDR3 region is CASRDYRGNEKLFF. The CDR3, as DNA: TGTGCCAGCAGAGACTACAGGGGGAATGAAAAACTGTTTTTT.

V is TRBV2 and J is TRBJ1-2, with TRBD1 as a possible D gene (5 bases). This CDR3 contains 14 residues. CDR1 is SNHLY, CDR2 FYNNEI, per germline. The V end lost 4 bases, the J end lost 1 base, and 10 bases lay between the germline ends. The CDR3 DNA reads as TGTGCCAGCAGTGGCTCAGGGATTAACTATGGCTACACCTTC. Its protein is CASSGSGINYGYTF.

The chain combines TRBV7-8 with TRBJ1-4; 7 bases fit TRBD1. Germline V CDR1 and CDR2: SGHVS, FQNEAQ. J lost 5 bases, V lost 5 bases, and 8 bases had no gene match. This CDR3 comprises 15 residues. CDR3 region: CASSNKTGPNEKLFF. CDR3 sequence (DNA): TGTGCCAGCAGCAATAAGACAGGGCCGAATGAAAAACTGTTTTTT.

The chain has TRBV30 and TRBJ1-2; 7 bases align to TRBD1. Germline CDR1 and CDR2: GTSNPN and SVGIG (reference sequence). This CDR3 comprises 14 residues. Trimming cost V 3 bases and J 4 bases; bases outside gene matches: 8. This CDR3 is CAWSLGDSRYGYTF. In DNA, the CDR3 is TGTGCCTGGAGCCTTGGGGACAGTCGCTATGGCTACACCTTC.